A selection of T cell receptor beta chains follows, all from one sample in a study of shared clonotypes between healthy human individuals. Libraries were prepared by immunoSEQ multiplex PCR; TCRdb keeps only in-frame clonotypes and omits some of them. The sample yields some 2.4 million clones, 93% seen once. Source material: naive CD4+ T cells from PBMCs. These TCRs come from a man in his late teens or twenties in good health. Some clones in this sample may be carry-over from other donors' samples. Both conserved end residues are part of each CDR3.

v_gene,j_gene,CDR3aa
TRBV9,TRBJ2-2,CASSVGWTTGGELFF
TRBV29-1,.,CSVGGDYEQYF
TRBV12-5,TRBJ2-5,CASGLLGETQYF
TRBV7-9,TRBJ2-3,CASTDTQYF
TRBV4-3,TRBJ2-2,CASSQGAANTGELFF
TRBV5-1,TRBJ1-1,CASSLGMSLVPEAFF
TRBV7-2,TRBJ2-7,CASSSGLAGNYEQYF
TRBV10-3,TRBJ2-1,CAISELTGNYNEQFF
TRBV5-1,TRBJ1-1,CASSLAPAGSNTEAFF
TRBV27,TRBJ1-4,CASSQTPATNEKLFF
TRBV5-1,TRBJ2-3,CASSFLGADADTQYF
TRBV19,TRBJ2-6,CASKAGESGANVLTF
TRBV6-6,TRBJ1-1,CASHPRQGPNTEAFF
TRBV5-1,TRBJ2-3,CASSLDRGDTDTQYF
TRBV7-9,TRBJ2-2,CASSSPGRGRSTGELFF
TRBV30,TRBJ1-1,CAWSVKVSNTEAFF
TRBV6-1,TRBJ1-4,CASIYTGGSEKLFF
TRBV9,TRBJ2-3,CASSVAGLAADKDTQYF
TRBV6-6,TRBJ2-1,CASSSSTSGSKGEQFF
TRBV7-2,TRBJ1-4,CASSFSGVNEKLFF
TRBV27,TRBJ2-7,CASSLSFSGRYEQYF
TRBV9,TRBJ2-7,CASSQTDYEQYF
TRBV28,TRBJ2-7,CASSSLPYEQYF
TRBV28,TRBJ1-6,CASRRGLYNSPLHF
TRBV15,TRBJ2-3,CATSNPLGGTPSTDTQYF
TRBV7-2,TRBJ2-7,CASSLITQRGSYEQYF
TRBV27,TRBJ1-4,CASSLVRGEKLFF
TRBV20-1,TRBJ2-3,CSASRGYTQYF
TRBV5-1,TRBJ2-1,CASSLALAGTNEQFF